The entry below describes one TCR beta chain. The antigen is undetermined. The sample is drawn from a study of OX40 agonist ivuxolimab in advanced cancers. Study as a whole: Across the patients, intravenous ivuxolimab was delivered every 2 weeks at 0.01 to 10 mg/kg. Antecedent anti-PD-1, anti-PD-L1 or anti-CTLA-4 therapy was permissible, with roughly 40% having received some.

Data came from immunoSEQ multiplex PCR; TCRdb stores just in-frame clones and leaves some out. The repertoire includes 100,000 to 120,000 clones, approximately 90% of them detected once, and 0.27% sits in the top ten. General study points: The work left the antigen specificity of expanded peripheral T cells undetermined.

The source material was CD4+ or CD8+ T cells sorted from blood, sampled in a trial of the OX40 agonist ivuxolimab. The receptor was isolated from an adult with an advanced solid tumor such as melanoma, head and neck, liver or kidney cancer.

The CDR3 region is CASSGPGRDTEAFF. The CDR3 DNA reads as TGTGCCAGCAGCGGACCGGGGCGGGACACTGAAGCTTTCTTT. The rearrangement joins TRBV25-1 to TRBJ1-1, with a weak D call TRBD1 (5 bases). The CDR3 length is 14 residues. The germline V gene has CDR1 MGHDK and CDR2 SYGVNS. Trimming took off 6 bases at V and 3 bases at J, with 14 bases between the two ends. Looking up the rest from reference TRBV25-1 and TRBJ1-1 gives the full variable domain: EADIYQTPRYLVIGTGKKITLECSQTMGHDKMYWYQQDPGMELHLIHYSYGVNSTEKGDLSSESTVSRIRTEHFPLTLESARPSHTSQYLCASSGPGRDTEAFFGQGTRLTVV.